This entry is about one T cell receptor (beta chain). The data are from a study of shared clonotypes between healthy human individuals. This CDR3 region has 13 residues. Trimming stripped 8 bases from V and 1 base from J, with 10 bases between. Germline values: CDR1 SEHNR, CDR2 FQNEAQ (reference sequence). Clones were read by immunoSEQ multiplex PCR, and TCRdb kept only the in-frame ones, dropping some. Found here are roughly 2 million clones, nearly 97% of them singletons; the top ten hold around 0.13%. V and J are TRBV7-9 and TRBJ2-3, with D tentatively TRBD1 or TRBD2 (5 bases each). This TCR derives from a man aged 18 to 35 in good health. Sequencing was carried out using naive CD4+ T cells sorted from blood. Documented subset: CD45RA+ positively selected. The CDR3 sequence: CASGGRGTDTQYF. The CDR3 DNA reads as TGTGCCAGCGGGGGTAGAGGCACAGATACGCAGTATTTT. Full variable domain (outside the CDR3, taken from reference TRBV7-9 and TRBJ2-3): DTGVSQNPRHKITKRGQNVTFRCDPISEHNRLYWYRQTLGQGPEFLTYFQNEAQLEKSRLLSDRFSAERPKGSFSTLEIQRTEQGDSAMYLCASGGRGTDTQYFGPGTRLTVL.